The 2 T cell receptor beta chains given below trace back to one sample, sequenced in a study of T-cell reconstitution after alpha-beta-depleted transplantation in children. It was with unique molecular identifiers that the TCRbeta library was prepared. In TCRdb, the PCR reads were re-called with MiXCR into one record per CDR3 protein. The sample holds around 370,000 distinct CDR3 sequences, about 9.3% seen once. The sample in question was PBMCs from the stem cell graft donor, obtained from the stem cell graft. These receptors all come from a human donor who donated a stem cell graft to a child with acute lymphoblastic leukemia.

The sample holds many counts of this clonotype. The chain couples TRBV7-9 to TRBJ2-3; D assignment may be TRBD1 or TRBD2 (5 bases each). The germline V gene encodes CDR1 SEHNR and CDR2 FQNEAQ (reference sequence). The CDR3 is 16 amino acids. V lost 4 bases, J lost 0 bases, and 14 bases lay in between. The CDR3 loop reads CASSSPPGTSTDTQYF. As DNA, the CDR3 is TGTGCCAGCAGCTCCCCTCCTGGGACGAGCACAGATACGCAGTATTTT.

CDR3 region: CAVGGPEKSYEQYF. The DNA for the CDR3 is TGTGCCGTAGGGGGTCCGGAAAAATCCTACGAGCAGTACTTC. This rearrangement joins TRBV7-9 to TRBJ2-7; maybe TRBD1 (6 bases). Looked up from germline, CDR1 is SEHNR and CDR2 is FQNEAQ (reference sequence). The CDR3 is made up of 14 amino acids. V lost 11 bases and J 1 base, leaving 18 bases between the germline ends.